The entry that follows covers one T cell receptor (beta chain) sequence. Here immunoSEQ multiplex PCR was the method, and the copy in TCRdb shows in-frame clones only, minus some. The repertoire holds about 120,000 clones, around nine tenths seen once, with roughly 12% in the top ten. The entry originates in a study of control samples from healthy donors and cancer patients. Germline V CDR1 and CDR2: MDHEN, SYDVKM. V lost 7 bases to trimming and J lost 6 bases; unmatched junction nucleotides: 10. CDR3 length: 15 amino acids. The chain is built from TRBV28 and TRBJ2-2; 8 positions match TRBD1. This clonotype was sampled from a man aged 25 to 40 in good health. Sequencing was done on a sample of blood. The CDR3 nucleotides are TGTGCCAGCACCGGGTCGGACAGGGCCCCCGGGGAGCTGTTTTTT. It encodes CASTGSDRAPGELFF.